This section outlines one T cell receptor (beta chain) sequence together with its context. What it recognizes is unknown. Looked up from germline, CDR1 is SGHDT and CDR2 is YYEEEE. This CDR3 contains 16 residues. V shed 0 bases and J 2 bases; nucleotides not matched to a gene: 7. Both 60 Vbeta primers and 13 Jbeta primers went into the PCR. Produced via immunoSEQ multiplex PCR; TCRdb's table is partial and in-frame only. In the table there are about 100,000 clones, 74% of which are singletons. The data stem from a study of cytomegalovirus exposure and HLA in healthy donors. The study, taken as a whole, reports: A further, later analysis showed that HLA-associated TCR beta chains (compared with equally common others) were more clonally expanded. Association of a missense DCLRE1C variant with TCR beta V- and J-gene trimming was reported in a later analysis.

The specimen was PBMCs. The TCR originated in a man over 45 in good health and CMV-seropositive. The V and J genes are TRBV5-6 and TRBJ2-7, with TRBD1 matching over 8 bases. CDR3 residues: CASSLDTGTGPYEQYF. DNA for the CDR3: TGTGCCAGCAGCTTGGATACCGGGACAGGACCCTACGAGCAGTACTTC.